This T cell receptor (beta chain) was observed in a study of liver allograft versus peripheral blood T cells. Study summary: Intrahepatic T cell receptor repertoires from transplanted livers were compared against repertoires in recipients' peripheral blood.

Notes on the study in general: Reports indicated that T cell receptor repertoires inside liver allografts differed from those in peripheral blood.

By share, this clonotype counts as medium-sized (0.01 to 0.1%). The antigen remains unidentified. TCRdb used MiXCR to reprocess the reads, holding one entry per CDR3 protein. This repertoire shows some 7,800 distinct CDR3 sequences, roughly 18% found once; its top ten account for roughly 1.5%. Germline V gene sequence: CDR1 SGHTA, CDR2 FQGNSA. The V and J ends lost 4 bases and 1 base respectively, with 8 bases between them. This CDR3 region has 13 residues. The TCR sequence derives from a human patient who had a liver transplant. Some T cells could come from the graft donor. V usage is TRBV7-2 and J usage is TRBJ2-7; tentative D call: TRBD1 (6 bases). The chain's CDR3 is CASSSRGSYEQYF. The CDR3, as DNA: TGTGCCAGCAGCTCCAGGGGTTCCTACGAGCAGTACTTC. Variable domain in full (rest from reference TRBV7-2 and TRBJ2-7): GAGVSQSPSNKVTEKGKDVELRCDPISGHTALYWYRQSLGQGLEFLIYFQGNSAPDKSGLPSDRFSAERTGGSVSTLTIQRTQQEDSAVYLCASSSRGSYEQYFGPGTRLTVT.